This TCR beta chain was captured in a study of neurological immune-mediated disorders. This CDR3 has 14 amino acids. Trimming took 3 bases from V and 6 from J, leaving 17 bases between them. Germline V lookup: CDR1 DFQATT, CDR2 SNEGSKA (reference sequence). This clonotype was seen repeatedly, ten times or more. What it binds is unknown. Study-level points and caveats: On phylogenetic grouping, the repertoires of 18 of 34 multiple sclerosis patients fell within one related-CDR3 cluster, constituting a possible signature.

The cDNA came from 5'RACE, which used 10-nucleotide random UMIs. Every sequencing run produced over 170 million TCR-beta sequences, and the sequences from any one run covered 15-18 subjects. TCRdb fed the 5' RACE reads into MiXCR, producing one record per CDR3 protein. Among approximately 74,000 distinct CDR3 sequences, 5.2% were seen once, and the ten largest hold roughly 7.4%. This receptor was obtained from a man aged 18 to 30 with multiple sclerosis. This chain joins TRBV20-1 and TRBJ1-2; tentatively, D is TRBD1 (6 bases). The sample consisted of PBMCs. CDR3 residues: CSASPGSRGHGYTF. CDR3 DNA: TGCAGTGCTAGCCCGGGATCCAGGGGACATGGCTACACCTTC.